Listed below are T cell receptor beta chains from one sample, sequenced in a study of tumor-infiltrating lymphocytes in oesophageal squamous cell carcinoma. MiXCR, applied by TCRdb to the PCR reads, yields one record per CDR3 protein. The table lists around 13,000 distinct CDR3 sequences, about 53% of them singletons, with over 35% in the top ten. Sequenced input: esophageal tumor tissue. The source is a male donor with esophageal squamous cell carcinoma. Both conserved end residues are part of each CDR3. Each record gives: V gene, J gene, clone size, D gene, CDR3 DNA, CDR3 protein. A D gene is named only where the DNA matches it firmly. Size is stated for part of the rows, as once, few or many counts, or as a class when the clone is expanded.

>TRBV12-3/TRBV12-4|TRBJ2-1|NA|NA
TGTGCCAGCAGCGAATACAATGAGCAGTTCTTC
CASSEYNEQFF
>TRBV7-2|TRBJ1-1|NA|NA
TGTGCCAGCAGCTTAGGGTCTCTCACTGAAGCTTTCTTT
CASSLGSLTEAFF
>TRBV7-2|TRBJ2-3|NA|NA
TGTGCCAGCATGACGGGGGCTAGCACAGATACGCAGTATTTT
CASMTGASTDTQYF
>TRBV5-3|TRBJ2-3|NA|NA
TGTGCCAGCACCGTTACTACTAGCACAGATACGCAGTATTTT
CASTVTTSTDTQYF
>TRBV6-1|TRBJ1-1|NA|NA
TGTGCCAGCAGTTCCTCTGAGGGCACTGAAGCTTTCTTT
CASSSSEGTEAFF
>TRBV7-6|TRBJ2-5|few|NA
TGTGCTAGCAGCATCAACAGGCAAGAGACCCAGTACTTC
CASSINRQETQYF
>TRBV20-1|TRBJ2-7|NA|TRBD1
TGCAGTGCTAGGGATACAGGGGGCGGGGGTAAATCTAGTTACGAGCAGTACTTC
CSARDTGGGGKSSYEQYF
>TRBV19|TRBJ2-1|many|TRBD2
TGTGCCAGTAGTATAAGGGCTAGCGGGAGCTCCTACAATGAGCAGTTCTTC
CASSIRASGSSYNEQFF
>TRBV7-7|TRBJ2-6|once|NA
TGTGCTATCAGGGATGGTGAGGGGGCCAACGTCCTGACTTTC
CAIRDGEGANVLTF
>TRBV7-6|TRBJ2-1|many|NA
TGTGCCAGCAGCCCTATTTATGCCGGGGGTCGTAATGAGCAGTTCTTC
CASSPIYAGGRNEQFF
>TRBV5-8|TRBJ2-4|once|NA
TGTGCCAGCAGCATGGACTCCTATAATTCACCCCTCCACTTC
CASSMDSYNSPLHF